Following are 17 T cell receptor beta chains from one sample sequenced in a study of naive and memory T cell subsets (dated by TCRdb to about 2017). The protocol used for the library was 5' RACE. The instrument was an Illumina MiSeq. The ligated cDNA was amplified in four rounds of PCR with nested alpha and beta constant region primers together with the SP2 primer. TCRdb cleaned the public reads at Q25 with fastp, built clones with MiXCR and kept in-frame beta chains. Each entry merges the rows of one CDR3 protein and shows their most common DNA and genes. The sample table records roughly 56,000 distinct CDR3 sequences; 7% to 8.5% of these occur just once. The ten largest clonotypes hold roughly 9.7% of the sample. A robust, sensitive protocol for the amplification, sequencing and analysis of TCRs was described in the study, in which 3' ligation of a UMI-containing oligonucleotide to TCR cDNA was used.

All receptors come from a male donor in good health.

At least ten counts were recorded for this clonotype. The chain couples TRBV10-3 to TRBJ2-7; the D gene is possibly TRBD2 (5 bases). This CDR3 has 17 amino acids. V was cut by 3 bases and J by 2 bases, with 20 bases left in between. The germline CDR1 and CDR2 sequences are ENHRY and SYGVKD. As DNA, the CDR3 is TGTGCCATCAGTGACCTCCCATCAGAGCGGCCGACCTACGAGCAGTACTTC. It translates to CAISDLPSERPTYEQYF.

Ten or more counts support this clonotype. CDR3 in DNA: TGCAGTGCTAGAGAGAACCAAGAGACCCAGTACTTC. It yields the protein CSARENQETQYF. This rearrangement joins TRBV20-1 to TRBJ2-5; D is unclear. Germline loops: CDR1 DFQATT, CDR2 SNEGSKA (reference sequence). The CDR3 runs 12 residues. V gave up 0 bases and J gave up 0 bases, with 2 bases separating them.

The chain combines TRBV30 with TRBJ2-7; 10 bases are a match to TRBD2. J lost 5 bases, V lost 7 bases, and 14 bases had no gene match. Germline-derived CDR1 and CDR2 are GTSNPN and SVGIG (reference sequence). This CDR3 is built from 15 residues. CDR3 protein: CALTRGAGGRDEQYF. The CDR3, as DNA: TGTGCCTTGACCCGGGGAGCGGGAGGGCGGGACGAGCAGTACTTC.

The V gene is TRBV12-5, the J gene TRBJ2-1; D uncertain. V dropped 2 bases and J dropped 5 bases, with 7 bases sitting between them. The CDR3 is 13 residues long. Germline V CDR1 and CDR2: LGHNT, FRNRAP. CDR3 sequence reads: CASGLIVNNEQFF. For the CDR3, the DNA is TGTGCTAGTGGTTTGATAGTAAACAATGAGCAGTTCTTC. The full variable domain, completed using reference TRBV12-5 and TRBJ2-1, is DARVTQTPRHKVTEMGQEVTMRCQPILGHNTVFWYRQTMMQGLELLAYFRNRAPLDDSGMPKDRFSAEMPDATLATLKIQPSEPRDSAVYFCASGLIVNNEQFFGPGTRLTVL.

This clonotype was recorded at least ten times. This chain uses TRBV27 with TRBJ2-5, with 10 positions matching TRBD2. V lost 6 bases, J lost 3 bases, and 13 bases stayed unmatched. In germline, CDR1 is MNHEY, CDR2 SMNVEV (reference sequence). The CDR3 loop spans 17 amino acids. This CDR3 reads CASSPYGAGGLKETQYF. CDR3 bases: TGTGCCAGCAGCCCTTATGGAGCGGGAGGGCTCAAAGAGACCCAGTACTTC.

This clonotype was seen a handful of times. The chain combines TRBV29-1 with TRBJ2-5; 9 nucleotides line up with TRBD1. The germline V gene encodes CDR1 SQVTM and CDR2 ANQGSEA. Germline trimming cut 7 bases from V and 5 bases from J; bases unmatched to any gene: 5. The CDR3 extends over 12 amino acids. The chain's CDR3 is CSGRTGAETQYF. The CDR3 DNA is TGCAGCGGGAGGACAGGGGCGGAGACCCAGTACTTC.

This clonotype was detected a few times. This sequence joins TRBV6-6 and TRBJ1-2; 7 bases align to TRBD1. The CDR3 has 15 residues. CDR1 MNHNY and CDR2 SVGAGI come from the germline V gene (reference sequence). J lost 1 base, V lost 5 bases, and 7 bases had no gene match. For the CDR3, the DNA is TGTGCCAGCAGTAACACCGACAGGGTTAACTATGGCTACACCTTC. It specifies CASSNTDRVNYGYTF.

V and J are TRBV20-1 and TRBJ2-1, with 8 bases matching TRBD1. The CDR3 is 13 amino acids. CDR1 is DFQATT, CDR2 SNEGSKA, per germline (reference sequence). V was clipped by 4 bases and J by 9 bases; unmatched bases: 8. The CDR3 sequence: CSATTDRAGEQFF. The CDR3 region has the DNA TGCAGTGCTACCACGGACAGGGCAGGTGAGCAGTTCTTC.

The sample holds many counts of this clonotype. V gene TRBV30 combines with J gene TRBJ2-1, with unresolved D. Trimming took off 5 bases at V and 8 bases at J, with 10 bases between the two ends. The CDR3 loop spans 11 amino acids. Germline CDR1 reads GTSNPN; CDR2 reads SVGIG (reference sequence). As DNA, the CDR3 is TGTGCCTGGGGATTTACGTATGAGCAGTTCTTC. This encodes CAWGFTYEQFF.

With respect to this clonotype: Its ends do not fully match the called genes, so a read error is possible. This chain joins TRBV6-5 and TRBJ2-5; 7 bases line up with TRBD2. Germline V CDR1 and CDR2: MNHEY, SVGAGI. The CDR3 has 16 amino acids. The CDR3 sequence: CASSTTEAGTQGTQYF. The CDR3 nucleotides read TGTGCCAGCAGTACTACCGAAGCGGGAACTCAAGGGACCCAGTACTTC.

In its sample, this clonotype was seen a few times. V gene TRBV7-9 combines with J gene TRBJ2-7; no definite D call. This CDR3 region has 13 residues. The germline V gene encodes CDR1 SEHNR and CDR2 FQNEAQ (reference sequence). V lost 5 bases, J lost 2 bases, and 10 bases lay in between. This chain's CDR3 is CASSPPRAYEQYF. CDR3 coding DNA: TGTGCCAGCAGCCCGCCTAGGGCCTACGAGCAGTACTTC. Variable domain in full (rest from reference TRBV7-9 and TRBJ2-7): DTGVSQNPRHKITKRGQNVTFRCDPISEHNRLYWYRQTLGQGPEFLTYFQNEAQLEKSRLLSDRFSAERPKGSFSTLEIQRTEQGDSAMYLCASSPPRAYEQYFGPGTRLTVT.

Comments on this clonotype: This may be a read error, as it is one base from a much larger clone. V gene TRBV6-5 combines with J gene TRBJ2-7, with D perhaps matching TRBD2 (6 bases). V lost 5 bases and J lost 6, with 17 bases in between. Per the germline V gene, CDR1 is MNHEY and CDR2 is SVGAGI. The CDR3 has 14 residues. CDR3 protein: CASSSPKREVEQYF. CDR3 DNA sequence: TGTGCCAGCAGTAGCCCCAAAAGGGAGGTCGAGCAGTACTTC.

The V and J genes are TRBV18 and TRBJ2-6; TRBD1 might be the D (5 bases). V was shortened by 0 bases and J by 8 bases, with 14 bases between the two germline ends. The CDR3 runs 16 residues. Germline V gene sequence: CDR1 KGHSH, CDR2 LQKENI. The CDR3: CASSPPTRVMTNVLTF. In DNA, the CDR3 is TGTGCCAGCTCACCACCGACCAGGGTAATGACCAACGTCCTGACTTTC.

Ten or more counts support this clonotype. This rearrangement joins TRBV6-1 to TRBJ1-1; TRBD1 matches 7 bases. Germline-derived CDR1 and CDR2 are MNHNS and SASEGT. V lost 3 bases, J lost 6 bases, and 4 bases stayed unmatched. The CDR3 extends over 13 amino acids. The CDR3 DNA follows: TGTGCCAGCAGTGATTACAGGGGCGCTGAAGCTTTCTTT. Translating it yields CASSDYRGAEAFF.

CDR3 protein: CASSIRRGDTQYF. CDR3 DNA: TGCGCCAGCAGCATCCGGCGCGGAGATACGCAGTATTTT. This rearrangement joins TRBV5-1 to TRBJ2-3; D is ambiguous. This CDR3 is built from 13 residues. The germline V gene has CDR1 SGHRS and CDR2 YFSETQ. Trimming removed 4 bases from V and 5 bases from J, with 11 bases in between. The full variable domain, in which reference TRBV5-1 and TRBJ2-3 provide the parts outside the CDR3, is KAGVTQTPRYLIKTRGQQVTLSCSPISGHRSVSWYQQTPGQGLQFLFEYFSETQRNKGNFPGRFSGRQFSNSRSEMNVSTLELGDSALYLCASSIRRGDTQYFGPGTRLTVL.

There are many counts of this clonotype. The CDR3 coding sequence is TGCGCCAGCAGCCAAGATCGGGGAAACACTGAAGCTTTCTTT. It specifies CASSQDRGNTEAFF. The rearrangement uses TRBV4-1 and TRBJ1-1; D gene unclear. Trimming cost V 0 bases and J 2 bases, with 7 bases left between them. CDR1 is MGHRA and CDR2 is YSYEKL in the germline V gene. The CDR3 sequence is 14 residues long.

This clonotype was counted at least ten times. The chain uses TRBV29-1 and TRBJ2-5; D is undetermined. The germline V and J ends were trimmed by 2 bases and 7 bases, with 11 bases remaining between them. Germline V gene data show CDR1 as SQVTM and CDR2 as ANQGSEA. This CDR3 is built from 12 residues. The CDR3 DNA reads TGCAGCGTTGAATACGAGTCAGGGACCCAGTACTTC. It yields the protein CSVEYESGTQYF.